The 29 T cell receptor beta chains reported below all come from one sample, sequenced in a study of shared clonotypes between healthy human individuals (dated by TCRdb to about 2020). Preparation of the library involved the immunoSEQ multiplex PCR assay. Drawn from immuneACCESS, this table holds only the in-frame rearrangements with V and J called that TCRdb kept. Clones are partly lost; checked studies trace under half to an unresolved V gene and leave the rest unexplained. The sample records nearly 1,000,000 clones, less than 85% of which are singletons. Approximately 1.5% of the sample belongs to the ten largest clones. Sequenced sample: memory CD4+ T cells sorted from blood. The sample's cell subset or site label, in plain terms: CD45RA-negative fraction. The origin of the receptors is a man aged 18 to 30 in good health.

The gene calls are TRBV28 and TRBJ2-7, with 9 bases aligning to TRBD2. From germline, CDR1 is MDHEN and CDR2 SYDVKM. Trimming cost V 6 bases and J 0 bases; bases outside gene matches: 3. This CDR3 has 14 residues. The CDR3 protein is CASRLAGDSYEQYF. Here the CDR3 DNA reads TGTGCCAGCAGGTTAGCGGGGGACTCCTACGAGCAGTACTTC.

This clone has only one observation. The identical CDR3 is also encoded by other nucleotide sequences in the sample. The chain couples TRBV5-1 to TRBJ2-5; TRBD1 might be the D (5 bases). CDR1 and CDR2 (germline): SGHRS, YFSETQ. The CDR3 runs to 14 residues. Trimming shortened V by 4 bases and J by 1 base, and 11 bases separated the two germline ends. The CDR3 protein is CASSPGQGQETQYF. CDR3 sequence (DNA): TGCGCCAGCAGCCCTGGTCAGGGCCAAGAGACCCAGTACTTC.

The genes are TRBV4-1 and TRBJ2-3; perhaps D is TRBD1 or TRBD2 (6 bases each). Between the trimmed V and J ends, which lost 0 bases and 5 bases, there was a span of 18 bases. The V gene's germline CDR1 is MGHRA and CDR2 YSYEKL. CDR3 length: 17 amino acids. CDR3: CASSQEGLGGRGDTQYF. CDR3 DNA: TGCGCCAGCAGCCAAGAGGGTCTGGGGGGCCGGGGAGATACGCAGTATTTT.

On this clone: Other DNA sequences from this sample encode an identical CDR3 as well. This rearrangement joins TRBV18 to TRBJ2-7; possible D gene TRBD2, 6 bases. Germline assignment: CDR1 KGHSH and CDR2 LQKENI. V lost 3 bases, J lost 3 bases, and 9 bases lay in between. This CDR3 has 13 amino acids. CDR3 residues: CASSPNGGYEQYF. In nucleotides, the CDR3 is TGTGCCAGCTCACCCAACGGGGGCTACGAGCAGTACTTC.

This chain connects TRBV5-1 to TRBJ2-5; perhaps TRBD1 as D (5 bases). Germline V lookup: CDR1 SGHRS, CDR2 YFSETQ. The CDR3 has 15 amino acids. V was clipped by 3 bases and J by 0 bases, with 12 bases between them. DNA of the CDR3: TGCGCCAGCAGCTCAGTGCCAGGGAACCAAGAGACCCAGTACTTC. Protein: CASSSVPGNQETQYF.

The CDR3 loop is CASSFTGPTNTGELFF. In DNA, the CDR3 is TGCGCCAGCAGCTTTACAGGCCCCACGAACACCGGGGAGCTGTTTTTT. This chain uses TRBV4-3 with TRBJ2-2, with D possibly being TRBD1 (5 bases). The V gene's germline CDR1 is LGHNA and CDR2 YSLEER. The CDR3 runs to 16 residues. V lost 5 bases, J lost 0 bases, and 13 bases lay in between.

The chain links TRBV7-2 to TRBJ1-2; 7 bases fit TRBD1. The germline gives CDR1 SGHTA, CDR2 FQGNSA. This CDR3 is built from 15 residues. Trimming at V came to 4 bases and at J to 2 bases, leaving 7 bases not matched to a gene. CDR3 residues: CASSSTGQVNYGYTF. The CDR3 DNA follows: TGTGCCAGCAGCTCGACCGGACAGGTCAACTATGGCTACACCTTC.

The genes are TRBV29-1 and TRBJ2-1, with 11 bases aligning to TRBD2. The CDR3 contains 14 residues. The V gene end was trimmed by 7 bases and the J gene end by 5 bases; junction bases not matched to a gene: 7. The germline V gene encodes CDR1 SQVTM and CDR2 ANQGSEA. The CDR3 coding sequence is TGCAGCGGTAGCGGGGGGGCTTGGAACAATGAGCAGTTCTTC. Its protein is CSGSGGAWNNEQFF.

The chain is built from TRBV28 and TRBJ1-1; 8 bases agree with TRBD1. Germline V gene sequence: CDR1 MDHEN, CDR2 SYDVKM. The CDR3 loop spans 15 amino acids. The ends lost 5 bases at V and 1 base at J; junction bases unmatched: 6. As DNA, the CDR3 is TGTGCCAGCAGTCCAGGGGGCGGTCGGAACACTGAAGCTTTCTTT. Residues: CASSPGGGRNTEAFF.

The rearrangement links TRBV9 to TRBJ2-3; 7 nucleotides match TRBD1. This CDR3 is 15 amino acids long. Germline values: CDR1 SGDLS, CDR2 YYNGEE. Losses at the gene ends were 0 bases for V and 6 bases for J; bases not matched to a gene: 7. The CDR3 sequence: CASSVEGATADTQYF. CDR3 sequence (DNA): TGTGCCAGCAGCGTAGAGGGGGCAACTGCCGATACGCAGTATTTT.

The table lists this clone with a few counts. A much bigger clone sits one base away, suggesting this may be a read error. This same CDR3 is encoded by further DNA sequences in the sample. The genes are TRBV6-1 and TRBJ1-2; 9 bases align to TRBD1. CDR1 is MNHNS, CDR2 SASEGT, per germline. V gave up 3 bases and J gave up 1 base; unmatched junction bases: 0. The CDR3 runs to 14 residues. CDR3 sequence reads: CASSEDRGNYGYTF. CDR3 DNA: TGTGCCAGCAGTGAGGACAGGGGTAACTATGGCTACACCTTC.

This clone was counted a few times. A much more abundant neighbour one base away suggests this may be a read error. Within the sample, other DNA sequences also encode this same CDR3. The chain employs TRBV9 and TRBJ1-1; D call uncertain. Trimming shortened V by 0 bases and J by 0 bases, and 3 bases separated the two germline ends. Per germline, CDR1 SGDLS and CDR2 YYNGEE. The CDR3 covers 13 residues. CDR3 amino acids: CASSVDLNTEAFF. CDR3 in DNA: TGTGCCAGCAGCGTAGACCTGAACACTGAAGCTTTCTTT.

The rearrangement uses TRBV7-3 and TRBJ2-7; TRBD1 matches 9 bases. Losses at the gene ends were 8 bases for V and 5 bases for J; bases not matched to a gene: 13. Germline loops: CDR1 SGHTA, CDR2 FQGTGA. The CDR3 totals 15 residues. The CDR3 DNA sequence: TGTGCCAGCTCGCCTGGTCCGGGACAGGGCCACGAGCAGTACTTC. Protein sequence: CASSPGPGQGHEQYF.

The V gene is TRBV28, the J gene TRBJ1-6, with D possibly matching TRBD1 (6 bases). Germline lookup yields CDR1 MDHEN and CDR2 SYDVKM. The CDR3 is made up of 17 amino acids. V lost 5 bases, J lost 8 bases, and 22 bases lay in between. The CDR3 nucleotides read TGTGCCAGCAGTCAAGCGGGGGCGGTATCCTTCTATTCACCCCTCCACTTT. Translation gives CASSQAGAVSFYSPLHF.

This chain connects TRBV5-4 to TRBJ2-2, with D unclear. CDR1 is SGHNT, CDR2 YYREEE, per germline (reference sequence). The CDR3 covers 18 residues. V shed 1 base and J shed 4 bases, with 20 bases lying between them. The CDR3 sequence: CASSLQSWVRKTTGELFF. The CDR3 DNA sequence: TGTGCCAGCAGCTTGCAAAGTTGGGTCAGGAAGACCACCGGGGAGCTGTTTTTT.

To note about this clone: Other DNA sequences from this sample encode an identical CDR3 as well. The gene calls are TRBV5-1 and TRBJ2-5, with D perhaps matching TRBD1 (6 bases). This CDR3 contains 13 residues. The V gene's germline CDR1 is SGHRS and CDR2 YFSETQ. Trimming pared 2 bases from V and 5 bases from J, leaving 10 bases between. The CDR3 reads CASSFGGGETQYF. For the CDR3, the DNA is TGCGCCAGCAGCTTTGGGGGCGGGGAGACCCAGTACTTC.

This sequence joins TRBV6-6 and TRBJ1-1; D not resolved. Germline V lookup: CDR1 MNHNY, CDR2 SVGAGI (reference sequence). V lost 5 bases and J lost 5, with 12 bases in between. This CDR3 spans 13 amino acids. As DNA, the CDR3 is TGTGCCAGCAGTAAAACGAGTGGGACTGAAGCTTTCTTT. Translating gives CASSKTSGTEAFF.

On this clone itself: Other DNA sequences within the sample encode an identical CDR3. This chain links TRBV10-3 with TRBJ1-1; D not resolved. Germline lookup yields CDR1 ENHRY and CDR2 SYGVKD. The CDR3 is 14 residues long. V was trimmed by 3 bases and J by 1 base, leaving 9 bases between them. DNA of the CDR3: TGTGCCATCAGTGAAAGGGCAGAGAACACTGAAGCTTTCTTT. This codes for CAISERAENTEAFF.

The V call is TRBV19, the J call TRBJ1-2; 8 nucleotides align to TRBD1. V was pared by 9 bases and J by 4 bases, with 7 bases of the junction left unmatched. The CDR3 spans 13 residues. CDR1 and CDR2 (germline): LNHDA, SQIVND (reference sequence). The CDR3 DNA is TGTGCCAGCGAGGACAGGGTTCGCTATGGCTACACCTTC. Translating gives CASEDRVRYGYTF.

The V gene is TRBV9, the J gene TRBJ2-5, with 9 bases aligning to TRBD1. After removal of 2 bases from V and 4 bases from J, the junction contained 9 bases not matched to a gene. Per germline, CDR1 SGDLS and CDR2 YYNGEE. The CDR3 is 16 residues long. The CDR3 sequence is CASSVNPGQGGETQYF. The CDR3, as DNA: TGTGCCAGCAGCGTTAACCCGGGACAGGGTGGAGAGACCCAGTACTTC.

This clone was recorded at least ten times. V is TRBV6-5 and J is TRBJ1-6; 7 nucleotides line up with TRBD1. Germline CDR1 reads MNHEY; CDR2 reads SVGAGI. V gave up 3 bases and J gave up 7 bases; unmatched junction bases: 6. The CDR3 totals 15 residues. The DNA of the CDR3 is TGTGCCAGCAGTTATGGGACAGATAGGAATTCACCCCTCCACTTT. Translated: CASSYGTDRNSPLHF.

The J gene is TRBJ2-1, the V gene TRBV7-9; 8 positions match TRBD2. Germline V gives CDR1 SEHNR, CDR2 FQNEAQ (reference sequence). CDR3 length equals 14 residues. Germline trimming cut 5 bases from V and 9 bases from J; bases unmatched to any gene: 9. DNA of the CDR3: TGTGCCAGCAGCCATAGCGGGGATAGGCTTGAGCAGTTCTTC. As protein: CASSHSGDRLEQFF.

This chain links TRBV9 with TRBJ2-5; the match to TRBD1 covers 9 bases. The germline V gene has CDR1 SGDLS and CDR2 YYNGEE. The CDR3 length is 14 residues. The V and J ends lost 2 bases and 2 bases, in that order; junction bases with no gene match: 1. The chain's CDR3 is CASSVDRGQETQYF. In DNA form, the CDR3 reads TGTGCCAGCAGCGTCGACAGGGGGCAAGAGACCCAGTACTTC.

A single count supports this clone. V gene TRBV19 combines with J gene TRBJ2-3; 7 nucleotides match TRBD1. Germline loops: CDR1 LNHDA, CDR2 SQIVND (reference sequence). The CDR3 is made up of 15 amino acids. Trimming at V came to 6 bases and at J to 5 bases, leaving 11 bases not matched to a gene. CDR3 amino acids: CASRTTGKGRDTQYF. DNA of the CDR3: TGTGCCAGTAGGACGACAGGGAAAGGGAGAGATACGCAGTATTTT.

As regards this clone: At the DNA level, this CDR3 is encoded by other sequences in the same sample as well. The chain uses TRBV30 and TRBJ1-2, with TRBD1 identical over 8 bases. The J segment lost 5 bases and the V segment lost 4 bases, leaving 3 bases of the junction unmatched. Germline V CDR1 and CDR2: GTSNPN, SVGIG (reference sequence). CDR3 length: 12 amino acids. CDR3 nucleotide sequence: TGTGCCTGGACGGACAGGGATTATGGCTACACCTTC. Translation: CAWTDRDYGYTF.

The chain uses TRBV7-9 and TRBJ1-1; D is unresolved. Trimming shortened V by 5 bases and J by 6 bases, and 16 bases separated the two germline ends. Germline V gene lookup returns CDR1 SEHNR and CDR2 FQNEAQ (reference sequence). There are 14 residues in the CDR3. As DNA, the CDR3 is TGTGCCAGCAGCAAAAGGACGGAAGATTCTGAAGCTTTCTTT. It encodes CASSKRTEDSEAFF.

The chain links TRBV30 to TRBJ2-5; 8 nucleotides line up with TRBD1. Matching the DNA end better, TRBJ2-7 makes the J call doubtful. CDR1 and CDR2 (germline): GTSNPN, SVGIG (reference sequence). This CDR3 has 13 amino acids. The CDR3 region has the DNA TGTGCCTGGAGTACAGGGACAGGCTACGAGCAGTACTTC. Its protein product is CAWSTGTGYEQYF.

The chain joins TRBV9 to TRBJ2-7; perhaps D is TRBD1 or TRBD2 (5 bases each). The CDR3 has 14 residues. The germline V gene encodes CDR1 SGDLS and CDR2 YYNGEE. V was pared by 0 bases and J by 4 bases, with 11 bases between. The CDR3 loop reads CASSVATWGYEQYF. In nucleotides, the CDR3 is TGTGCCAGCAGCGTAGCTACCTGGGGGTACGAGCAGTACTTC. Drawing the rest from reference TRBV9 and TRBJ2-7, the complete variable domain is DSGVTQTPKHLITATGQRVTLRCSPRSGDLSVYWYQQSLDQGLQFLIQYYNGEERAKGNILERFSAQQFPDLHSELNLSSLELGDSALYFCASSVATWGYEQYFGPGTRLTVT.

The rearrangement joins TRBV27 to TRBJ2-3; maybe TRBD2 (6 bases). The germline V gene encodes CDR1 MNHEY and CDR2 SMNVEV (reference sequence). Trimming stripped 4 bases from V and 1 base from J, with 15 bases between. The CDR3 sequence is 16 residues long. The CDR3 bases are TGTGCCAGCAGTTCCCCACTAGCTAGGGGCACAGATACGCAGTATTTT. It translates to CASSSPLARGTDTQYF.